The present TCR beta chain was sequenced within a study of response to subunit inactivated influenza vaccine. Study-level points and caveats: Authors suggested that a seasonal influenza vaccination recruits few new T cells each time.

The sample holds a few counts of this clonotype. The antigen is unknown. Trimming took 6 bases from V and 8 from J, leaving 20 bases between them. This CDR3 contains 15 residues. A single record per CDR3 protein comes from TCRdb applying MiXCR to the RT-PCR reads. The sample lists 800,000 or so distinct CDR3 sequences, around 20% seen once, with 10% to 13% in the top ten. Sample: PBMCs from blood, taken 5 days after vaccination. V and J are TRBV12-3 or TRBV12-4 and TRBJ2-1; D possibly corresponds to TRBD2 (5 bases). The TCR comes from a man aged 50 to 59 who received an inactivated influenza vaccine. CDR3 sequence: CASRIQLGFSDEQFF. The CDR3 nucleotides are TGTGCCAGCAGGATTCAACTAGGTTTTTCCGATGAGCAGTTCTTC.